This T cell receptor beta chain derives from a study of shared clonotypes between healthy human individuals. Study findings and constraints: Represented diversity (both genetic and exposure-history) was limited by the small number of donors.

Unmatched junction bases numbered 10, after V lost 9 bases and J lost 4 bases. Per germline, CDR1 LNHDA and CDR2 SQIVND (reference sequence). There are 15 residues in the CDR3. Note on this clone: Its antigen remains unidentified.

Genomic DNA (from each subset) was split evenly across several immunoSEQ plates. Here immunoSEQ multiplex PCR was the method, and the copy in TCRdb shows in-frame clones only, minus some. The table lists about 530,000 clones, less than 96% of them singletons. Material: naive CD4+ T cells sorted from blood. Subset described: CD45RA+ positively selected. The genes are TRBV19 and TRBJ2-2; 8 bases are a match to TRBD1. This receptor was obtained from a woman aged 25 to 45 in good health. CDR3 region: CASPGQGASTGELFF. Here the CDR3 DNA reads TGTGCCAGCCCAGGACAGGGTGCCAGCACCGGGGAGCTGTTTTTT.